The 27 T cell receptor beta chains below were found in one sample sequenced in a study of blood T cell repertoires in COVID-19. Profiling relied on immunoSEQ multiplex PCR, and the TCRdb table lists in-frame clones only, not all of them. Of around 99,000 clones in the sample, approximately 80% are singletons; the top ten hold 6% to 7%. The sequenced sample was peripheral blood. These receptors all stem from a woman aged 45-65 years with acute or convalescent COVID-19.

The chain is built from TRBV11-2 and TRBJ1-3; TRBD1 matches 7 bases. CDR1 SGHAT and CDR2 FQNNGV come from the germline V gene. V shed 2 bases and J 0 bases; nucleotides not matched to a gene: 10. The CDR3 length is 18 residues. CDR3 sequence: CASSLPRQGTSSGNTIYF. The DNA of the CDR3 is TGTGCCAGCAGCTTACCGAGACAGGGAACCTCCTCTGGAAACACCATATATTTT. The full variable domain, rest sourced from reference TRBV11-2 and TRBJ1-3, is EAGVAQSPRYKIIEKRQSVAFWCNPISGHATLYWYQQILGQGPKLLIQFQNNGVVDDSQLPKDRFSAERLKGVDSTLKIQPAKLEDSAVYLCASSLPRQGTSSGNTIYFGEGSWLTVV.

V and J are TRBV12-5 and TRBJ1-2, with D perhaps TRBD1 (6 bases). Germline V CDR1 and CDR2: LGHNT, FRNRAP. The CDR3 is 15 amino acids. The V end lost 1 base, the J end lost 8 bases, and 17 bases lay between the germline ends. The CDR3 DNA follows: TGTGCTAGTGGTTTGGCCCGAGGGGGGGCGACAGGCTACACCTTC. Translating it yields CASGLARGGATGYTF.

The chain combines TRBV11-2 with TRBJ2-7, with TRBD1 matching over 7 bases. The CDR3 loop spans 13 amino acids. The ends lost 6 bases at V and 0 bases at J; junction bases unmatched: 2. Germline CDR1 is SGHAT and CDR2 is FQNNGV. In DNA form, the CDR3 reads TGTGCCAGCAGGACAGGGAACTCCTACGAGCAGTACTTC. Translated, it gives CASRTGNSYEQYF.

The chain joins TRBV2 to TRBJ2-7; D is unresolved. The CDR3 is 16 amino acids. Germline V lookup: CDR1 SNHLY, CDR2 FYNNEI. V gave up 7 bases and J gave up 9 bases, with 28 bases separating them. Here the CDR3 DNA reads TGTGCCAGCACACCCTCCACTGGGCCGAGCAAAAAAGGGCAGTACTTC. It codes for CASTPSTGPSKKGQYF.

This sequence joins TRBV29-1 and TRBJ1-2; 8 bases are a match to TRBD1. The CDR3 has 13 amino acids. The germline gives CDR1 SQVTM, CDR2 ANQGSEA. With V trimmed by 4 bases and J by 8 bases, 9 bases remained unmatched. The CDR3 protein is CSVVAGGRVGYTF. As DNA, the CDR3 is TGCAGCGTTGTTGCAGGGGGCAGGGTCGGCTACACCTTC.

V and J are TRBV7-9 and TRBJ1-1, with 9 positions matching TRBD1. Germline assignment: CDR1 SEHNR and CDR2 FQNEAQ (reference sequence). The ends lost 11 bases at V and 7 bases at J; junction bases unmatched: 14. The CDR3 extends over 14 amino acids. The CDR3 sequence: CAGLEWTGEGEAFF. The CDR3 DNA reads TGTGCCGGGCTCGAGTGGACAGGGGAAGGTGAAGCTTTCTTT.

CDR3: CASTRYRDDTEAFF. In nucleotides, the CDR3 is TGTGCCAGCACACGCTACAGGGACGACACTGAAGCTTTCTTT. The J gene is TRBJ1-1, the V gene TRBV6-5, with D maybe TRBD1 (6 bases). V lost 7 bases, J lost 3 bases, and 15 bases lay in between. Germline lookup yields CDR1 MNHEY and CDR2 SVGAGI. The CDR3 is 14 residues long.

CDR3 DNA sequence: TGTGCCAGCAGCCAAGGGGTGGGCTCCTGGAATTCACCCCTCCACTTT. It translates to CASSQGVGSWNSPLHF. The V gene is TRBV14, the J gene TRBJ1-6; D gene uncertain. The CDR3 spans 16 residues. The germline V and J ends were trimmed by 1 base and 7 bases, with 14 bases remaining between them. The germline gives CDR1 SGHDN, CDR2 FVKESK.

This clone was seen a single time. V gene TRBV5-1 combines with J gene TRBJ1-1; D might be TRBD1 (5 bases). V was shortened by 4 bases and J by 4 bases, with 11 bases between the two germline ends. Germline assignment: CDR1 SGHRS and CDR2 YFSETQ. There are 13 residues in the CDR3. The CDR3, as DNA: TGCGCCAGCAGCCCCAGGGTGGCCACTGAAGCTTTCTTT. Amino acids: CASSPRVATEAFF. Full variable domain (outside the CDR3, taken from reference TRBV5-1 and TRBJ1-1): KAGVTQTPRYLIKTRGQQVTLSCSPISGHRSVSWYQQTPGQGLQFLFEYFSETQRNKGNFPGRFSGRQFSNSRSEMNVSTLELGDSALYLCASSPRVATEAFFGQGTRLTVV.

The rearrangement links TRBV7-9 to TRBJ1-5, with 7 positions matching TRBD1. J lost 4 bases, V lost 5 bases, and 5 bases had no gene match. CDR1 and CDR2 from the germline V gene are SEHNR and FQNEAQ (reference sequence). This CDR3 has 14 residues. The CDR3 nucleotides are TGTGCCAGCAGCCGGGACAGCTCAAATCAGCCCCAGCATTTT. Encoded protein: CASSRDSSNQPQHF.

The genes are TRBV19 and TRBJ1-5; unclear D gene. Per the germline V gene, CDR1 is LNHDA and CDR2 is SQIVND (reference sequence). The ends were cut back, 0 bases at V and 5 bases at J, with 14 bases in the middle. This CDR3 spans 16 amino acids. In DNA, the CDR3 is TGTGCCAGTAGTATAGAGGGAGGTGGCGGGTATCAGCCCCAGCATTTT. Its protein is CASSIEGGGGYQPQHF.

The genes are TRBV7-9 and TRBJ2-7, with a possible D match to TRBD1 (6 bases). Deletions cut 5 bases from V and 3 bases from J, with 17 bases between. The CDR3 totals 15 residues. Germline CDR1 and CDR2: SEHNR and FQNEAQ (reference sequence). This CDR3 is CASSPLDRNLYEQYF. The CDR3 nucleotides are TGTGCCAGCAGCCCCCTTGACAGGAATCTCTACGAGCAGTACTTC.

The chain joins TRBV5-6 to TRBJ2-7; 10 bases match TRBD2. J gave up 5 bases and V 5 bases, and 10 bases lay outside the gene matches. In germline, CDR1 is SGHDT, CDR2 YYEEEE. The CDR3 covers 15 residues. The CDR3 nucleotides read TGTGCCAGCAGAGGAAGGAGCGGGGGGGCCCACGAGCAGTACTTC. This gives the protein CASRGRSGGAHEQYF. Using reference TRBV5-6 and TRBJ2-7 for the parts outside the CDR3, the full variable domain is DAGVTQSPTHLIKTRGQQVTLRCSPKSGHDTVSWYQQALGQGPQFIFQYYEEEERQRGNFPDRFSGHQFPNYSSELNVNALLLGDSALYLCASRGRSGGAHEQYFGPGTRLTVT.

This chain joins TRBV30 and TRBJ1-1; D is uncertain. This CDR3 is built from 13 residues. The V end lost 0 bases, the J end lost 2 bases, and 7 bases lay between the germline ends. Germline V gives CDR1 GTSNPN, CDR2 SVGIG (reference sequence). The CDR3 reads CAWSVNRNTEAFF. CDR3 in DNA: TGTGCCTGGAGTGTCAACAGAAACACTGAAGCTTTCTTT.

The chain carries TRBV6-6 and TRBJ1-5; tentative D call: TRBD1 (6 bases). The CDR3 runs to 13 residues. From germline, CDR1 is MNHNY and CDR2 SVGAGI (reference sequence). Trimming removed 7 bases from V and 7 bases from J, with 14 bases in between. The CDR3 here is CASIKGGGQPQHF. CDR3 nucleotides: TGTGCCAGCATCAAGGGGGGGGGACAGCCCCAGCATTTT.

Worth noting for this clone: Additional DNA sequences in this sample encode the identical CDR3. V usage is TRBV6-5 and J usage is TRBJ1-1; no firm D call. CDR1 and CDR2 (germline): MNHEY, SVGAGI. The ends were cut back, 8 bases at V and 0 bases at J, with 7 bases in the middle. This CDR3 has 12 residues. The CDR3 is CASRRMNTEAFF. The DNA of the CDR3 is TGTGCCAGCCGGCGGATGAACACTGAAGCTTTCTTT.

The chain employs TRBV29-1 and TRBJ2-7; possible D gene TRBD1, 6 bases. This CDR3 contains 13 residues. The V and J ends lost 6 bases and 0 bases respectively, with 12 bases between them. Germline values: CDR1 SQVTM, CDR2 ANQGSEA. CDR3 in DNA: TGCAGCGTGGGCGGACAGAGCTCCTACGAGCAGTACTTC. This translates into CSVGGQSSYEQYF.

This sequence joins TRBV18 and TRBJ1-5; D not resolved. The germline V and J ends were trimmed by 2 bases and 2 bases, with 7 bases remaining between them. CDR1 and CDR2 (germline): KGHSH, LQKENI. The CDR3 has 14 residues. Written as DNA, the CDR3 is TGTGCCAGCTCACCAGAGGGCGGCAATCAGCCCCAGCATTTT. Translating gives CASSPEGGNQPQHF.

V gene TRBV6-6 combines with J gene TRBJ1-2; 7 bases map to TRBD1. Trimming took 5 bases from V and 2 from J; bases not matched to a gene: 11. CDR3 length: 16 amino acids. Germline V lookup: CDR1 MNHNY, CDR2 SVGAGI (reference sequence). CDR3 amino acids: CASSPPARGANYGYTF. The CDR3 DNA reads as TGTGCCAGCAGTCCACCCGCCAGGGGGGCCAACTATGGCTACACCTTC.

This sequence joins TRBV6-5 and TRBJ1-2; maybe TRBD1 (5 bases). CDR3 length: 14 amino acids. Trimming removed 3 bases from V and 1 base from J, with 9 bases in between. The germline V gene encodes CDR1 MNHEY and CDR2 SVGAGI. The CDR3 region is CASSYRGLNYGYTF. The CDR3 DNA follows: TGTGCCAGCAGTTATAGGGGTCTTAACTATGGCTACACCTTC.

V and J are TRBV7-8 and TRBJ1-3; 8 nucleotides match TRBD1. The CDR3 is 19 amino acids. Looked up from germline, CDR1 is SGHVS and CDR2 is FQNEAQ. Trimming cost V 0 bases and J 2 bases; bases outside gene matches: 12. The CDR3 DNA follows: TGTGCCAGCAGCTTAGCCCCGGGACAGGCAACCAGGACTGGAAACACCATATATTTT. Translation gives CASSLAPGQATRTGNTIYF.

The chain joins TRBV7-3 to TRBJ1-1; D is ambiguous. CDR3 length: 13 residues. Germline V CDR1 and CDR2: SGHTA, FQGTGA. Trimming pared 6 bases from V and 3 bases from J, leaving 11 bases between. CDR3 coding DNA: TGTGCCAGCAGTTCTCAATCGGACACTGAAGCTTTCTTT. Its translation: CASSSQSDTEAFF.

The J gene is TRBJ1-2, the V gene TRBV19, with D hard to call. The germline V gene has CDR1 LNHDA and CDR2 SQIVND (reference sequence). The CDR3 contains 10 residues. The V and J ends lost 6 bases and 6 bases respectively, with 5 bases between them. DNA for the CDR3: TGTGCCAGTAGGGGAGATGGCTACACCTTC. This sequence encodes CASRGDGYTF. The variable domain in full, with the rest retrieved from reference TRBV19 and TRBJ1-2, is DGGITQSPKYLFRKEGQNVTLSCEQNLNHDAMYWYRQDPGQGLRLIYYSQIVNDFQKGDIAEGYSVSREKKESFPLTVTSAQKNPTAFYLCASRGDGYTFGSGTRLTVV.

CDR3 DNA: TGTGCCACCAGTGATGGCGGGGGGAACCCCTACGAGCAGTACTTC. Amino acid sequence: CATSDGGGNPYEQYF. The V gene is TRBV24-1, the J gene TRBJ2-7; 8 bases line up with TRBD2. Germline lookup yields CDR1 KGHDR and CDR2 SFDVKD. This CDR3 is built from 15 residues. J was trimmed by 2 bases and V by 3 bases; bases with no gene match: 5.

The rearrangement joins TRBV28 to TRBJ2-7; TRBD2 agrees at 8 bases. The CDR3 is 15 residues long. The ends lost 6 bases at V and 7 bases at J; junction bases unmatched: 14. CDR1 is MDHEN, CDR2 SYDVKM, per germline. CDR3 amino acids: CASSSGGTDKGEQYF. The CDR3 DNA sequence: TGTGCCAGCAGCTCGGGAGGGACCGATAAGGGGGAGCAGTACTTC.

CDR3 residues: CASSLLAGRGETQYF. The CDR3 bases are TGTGCCAGCAGCCTACTAGCGGGGCGGGGAGAGACCCAGTACTTC. The chain carries TRBV2 and TRBJ2-5, with TRBD2 matching over 10 bases. This CDR3 region has 15 residues. Germline V gene sequence: CDR1 SNHLY, CDR2 FYNNEI. V gave up 6 bases and J gave up 4 bases; unmatched junction bases: 8.

As DNA, the CDR3 is TGTGCCAGCAGCACCGGGGGGCACAGCACAGATACGCAGTATTTT. Protein sequence: CASSTGGHSTDTQYF. V gene TRBV9 combines with J gene TRBJ2-3, with a weak D call TRBD2 (7 bases). The CDR3 has 15 residues. Germline CDR1 and CDR2: SGDLS and YYNGEE. V gave up 4 bases and J gave up 0 bases, with 12 bases separating them. The full variable domain, rest sourced from reference TRBV9 and TRBJ2-3, is DSGVTQTPKHLITATGQRVTLRCSPRSGDLSVYWYQQSLDQGLQFLIQYYNGEERAKGNILERFSAQQFPDLHSELNLSSLELGDSALYFCASSTGGHSTDTQYFGPGTRLTVL.